What follows is one T cell receptor beta chain and its context. Clones were read by immunoSEQ multiplex PCR, and TCRdb kept only the in-frame ones, dropping some. The sample has around 150,000 clones; roughly 95% are singletons. These data originate in a study of control samples from healthy donors and cancer patients. CDR3 length equals 16 residues. Trimming took 9 bases from V and 0 from J, leaving 15 bases between them. From germline, CDR1 is LNHDA and CDR2 SQIVND (reference sequence). This sequence joins TRBV19 and TRBJ1-6; D gene unclear. The sample taken for sequencing was blood. This receptor was taken from a woman under 40 in good health. DNA for the CDR3: TGTGCCAGCCCGTATGGCGGGAGCTCCTATAATTCACCCCTCCACTTT. Its protein is CASPYGGSSYNSPLHF.